This T cell receptor (beta chain) was captured by sequencing in a study of vaccination and CD4 T cells after COVID-19. As to this clonotype: The antigen is unknown.

Treatment specified: approximately nine-day PBMC culture with coronavirus spike peptide pools or control peptides (ViraFEST assay). Cultured CD4+ T-cell DNA underwent Oncomine TCR Beta short-read sequencing. MiXCR was run by TCRdb on the PCR reads, yielding one entry per CDR3 protein. The data show fewer than 13,000 distinct CDR3 sequences, 40% to 50% seen once. The CDR3 is made up of 17 amino acids. Deletions cut 0 bases from V and 3 bases from J, with 18 bases between. CDR1 and CDR2 (germline): SGHNT, YENEEA. This sequence joins TRBV11-3 and TRBJ2-7; a weak D match, TRBD1 (6 bases). Sequenced sample: CD4+ T cells from blood, cultured in vitro. This TCR came from a human donor who had recovered from COVID-19. CDR3 residues: CASSLDHRQVGYYEQYF. CDR3 sequence (DNA): TGTGCCAGCAGCTTAGATCACCGACAGGTGGGGTACTACGAGCAGTACTTC.